The rows below give T cell receptor beta chains drawn from one sample of a study of blood T cell repertoires in COVID-19. Produced via immunoSEQ multiplex PCR; TCRdb's table is partial and in-frame only. Of tens of thousands of clones listed, approximately 90% are singletons. Sequenced sample: peripheral blood. The receptor source for this set is a woman aged 45-59 years in a cohort sampled during active COVID-19. Both conserved end residues are part of each CDR3. Fields, in order: J gene, V gene, CDR3 length, CDR3 protein.

TRBJ2-5 | TRBV14 | 17 | CASSYRATSGSRETQYF
TRBJ2-2 | TRBV7-6 | 15 | CASSPRGREAGELFF
TRBJ2-5 | TRBV14 | 15 | CASSQEGQRQETQYF
TRBJ1-2 | TRBV7-2 | 16 | CASSPSGGWGADGYTF
TRBJ1-2 | TRBV18 | 13 | CASSTGTDYGYTF
TRBJ1-2 | TRBV25-1 | 13 | CASSARGRYGYTF
TRBJ2-1 | TRBV24-1 | 14 | CATSDYRGGDEQFF
TRBJ1-3 | TRBV20-1 | 11 | CSARQGHTIYF
TRBJ2-2 | TRBV7-3 | 14 | CASSPRNGAGELFF
TRBJ2-3 | TRBV11-1 | 13 | CASSRGGGDTQYF
TRBJ1-6 | TRBV4-1 | 13 | CASSQEDRPPLHF
TRBJ2-1 | TRBV6-5 | 14 | CASSRREDHNEQFF
TRBJ2-5 | TRBV18 | 14 | CASSPVGGQETQYF